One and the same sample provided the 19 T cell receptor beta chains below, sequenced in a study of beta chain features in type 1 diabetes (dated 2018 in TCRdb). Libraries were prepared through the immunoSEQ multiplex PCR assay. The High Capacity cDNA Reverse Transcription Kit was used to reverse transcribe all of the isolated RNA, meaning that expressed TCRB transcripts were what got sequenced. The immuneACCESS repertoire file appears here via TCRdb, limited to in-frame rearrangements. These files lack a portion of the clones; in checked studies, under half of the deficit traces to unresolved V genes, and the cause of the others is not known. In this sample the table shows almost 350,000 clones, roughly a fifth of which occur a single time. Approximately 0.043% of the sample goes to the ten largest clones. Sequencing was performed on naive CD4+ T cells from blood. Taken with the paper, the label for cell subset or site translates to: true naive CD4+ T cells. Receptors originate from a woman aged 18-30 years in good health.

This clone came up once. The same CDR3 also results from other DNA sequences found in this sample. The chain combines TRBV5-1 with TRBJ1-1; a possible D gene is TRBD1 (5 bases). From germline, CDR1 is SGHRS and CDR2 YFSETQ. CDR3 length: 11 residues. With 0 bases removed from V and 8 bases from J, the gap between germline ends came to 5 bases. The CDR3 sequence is CASSLAGEAFF. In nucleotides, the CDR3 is TGCGCCAGCAGCTTGGCAGGGGAAGCTTTCTTT.

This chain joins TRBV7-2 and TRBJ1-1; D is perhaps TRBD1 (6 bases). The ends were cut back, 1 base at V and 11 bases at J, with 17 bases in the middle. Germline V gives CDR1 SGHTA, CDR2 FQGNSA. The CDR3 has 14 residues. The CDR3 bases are TGTGCCAGCAGCTTAGGACAGGAGTTTAATTCGGCTTTCTTT. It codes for CASSLGQEFNSAFF.

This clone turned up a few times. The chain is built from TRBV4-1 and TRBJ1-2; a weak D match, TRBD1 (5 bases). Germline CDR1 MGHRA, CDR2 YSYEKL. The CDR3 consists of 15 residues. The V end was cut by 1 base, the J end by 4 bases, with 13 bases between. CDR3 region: CASSQAVGLRYGYTF. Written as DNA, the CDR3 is TGCGCCAGCAGCCAAGCGGTGGGGCTTCGCTATGGCTACACCTTC.

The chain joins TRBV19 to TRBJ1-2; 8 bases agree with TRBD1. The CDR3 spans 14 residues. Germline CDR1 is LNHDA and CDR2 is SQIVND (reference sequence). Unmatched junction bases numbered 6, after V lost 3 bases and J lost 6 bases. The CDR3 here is CASSIGTGEDGYTF. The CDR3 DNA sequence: TGTGCCAGTAGTATTGGGACAGGCGAAGATGGCTACACCTTC.

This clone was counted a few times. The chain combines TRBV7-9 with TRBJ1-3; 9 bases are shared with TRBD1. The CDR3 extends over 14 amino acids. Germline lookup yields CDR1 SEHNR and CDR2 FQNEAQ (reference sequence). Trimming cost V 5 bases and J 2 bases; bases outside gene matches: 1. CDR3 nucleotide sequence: TGTGCCAGCAGCGGACAGGGGCCTGGAAACACCATATATTTT. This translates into CASSGQGPGNTIYF.

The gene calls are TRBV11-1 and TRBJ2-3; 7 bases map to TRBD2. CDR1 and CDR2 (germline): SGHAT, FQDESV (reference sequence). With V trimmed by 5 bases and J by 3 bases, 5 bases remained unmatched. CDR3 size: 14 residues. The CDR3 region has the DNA TGTGCCAGCAGCGGCGGGGGATCTACAGATACGCAGTATTTT. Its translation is CASSGGGSTDTQYF. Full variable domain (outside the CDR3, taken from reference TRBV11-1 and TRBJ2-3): EAEVAQSPRYKITEKSQAVAFWCDPISGHATLYWYRQILGQGPELLVQFQDESVVDDSQLPKDRFSAERLKGVDSTLKIQPAELGDSAMYLCASSGGGSTDTQYFGPGTRLTVL.

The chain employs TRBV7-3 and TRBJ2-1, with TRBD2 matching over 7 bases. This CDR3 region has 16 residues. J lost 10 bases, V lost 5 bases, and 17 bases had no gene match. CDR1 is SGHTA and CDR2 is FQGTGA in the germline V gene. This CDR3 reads CASSPSSGARRGEQFF. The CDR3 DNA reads TGTGCCAGCAGCCCAAGCAGCGGGGCCCGACGCGGGGAGCAGTTCTTC. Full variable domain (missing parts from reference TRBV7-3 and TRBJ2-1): GAGVSQTPSNKVTEKGKYVELRCDPISGHTALYWYRQSLGQGPEFLIYFQGTGAADDSGLPNDRFFAVRPEGSVSTLKIQRTERGDSAVYLCASSPSSGARRGEQFFGPGTRLTVL.

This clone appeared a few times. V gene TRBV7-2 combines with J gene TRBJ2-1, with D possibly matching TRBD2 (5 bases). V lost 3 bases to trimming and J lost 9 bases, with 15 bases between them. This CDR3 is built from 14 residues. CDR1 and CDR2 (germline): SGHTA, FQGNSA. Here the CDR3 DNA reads TGTGCCAGCAGCTTCCCCACAGCCGGAGGTGAGCAGTTCTTC. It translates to CASSFPTAGGEQFF.

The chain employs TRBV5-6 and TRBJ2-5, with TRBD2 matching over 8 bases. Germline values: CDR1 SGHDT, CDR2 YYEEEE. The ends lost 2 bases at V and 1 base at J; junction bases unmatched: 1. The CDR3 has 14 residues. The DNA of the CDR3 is TGTGCCAGCAGCTTCGGACTAGCCCAAGAGACCCAGTACTTC. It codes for CASSFGLAQETQYF. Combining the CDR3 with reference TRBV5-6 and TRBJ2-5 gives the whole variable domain DAGVTQSPTHLIKTRGQQVTLRCSPKSGHDTVSWYQQALGQGPQFIFQYYEEEERQRGNFPDRFSGHQFPNYSSELNVNALLLGDSALYLCASSFGLAQETQYFGPGTRLLVL.

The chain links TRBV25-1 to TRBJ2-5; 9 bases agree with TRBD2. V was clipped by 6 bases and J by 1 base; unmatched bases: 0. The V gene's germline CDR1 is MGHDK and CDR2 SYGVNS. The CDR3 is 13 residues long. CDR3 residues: CASRLAGQETQYF. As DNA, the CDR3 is TGTGCCAGCAGACTAGCGGGCCAAGAGACCCAGTACTTC.

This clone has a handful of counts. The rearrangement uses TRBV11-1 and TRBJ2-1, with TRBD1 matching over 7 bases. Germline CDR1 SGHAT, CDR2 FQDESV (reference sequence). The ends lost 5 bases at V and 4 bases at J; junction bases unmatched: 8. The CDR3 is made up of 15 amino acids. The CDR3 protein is CASSKGQAIYNEQFF. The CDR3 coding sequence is TGTGCCAGCAGCAAAGGACAGGCCATATACAATGAGCAGTTCTTC.

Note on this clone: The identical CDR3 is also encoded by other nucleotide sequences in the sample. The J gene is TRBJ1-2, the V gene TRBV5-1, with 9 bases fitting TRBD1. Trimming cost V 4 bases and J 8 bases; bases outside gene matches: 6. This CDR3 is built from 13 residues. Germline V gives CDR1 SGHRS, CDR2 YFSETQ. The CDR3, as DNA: TGCGCCAGCAGCCCGGGACAGGGAGGCGGCTACACCTTC. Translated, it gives CASSPGQGGGYTF.

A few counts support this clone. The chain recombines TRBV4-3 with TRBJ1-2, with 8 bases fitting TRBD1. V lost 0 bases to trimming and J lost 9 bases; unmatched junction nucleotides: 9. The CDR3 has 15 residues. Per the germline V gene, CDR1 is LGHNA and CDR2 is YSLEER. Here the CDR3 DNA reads TGCGCCAGCAGCCAAGATAGACGGGACAGGCTAAGCTACACCTTC. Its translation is CASSQDRRDRLSYTF.

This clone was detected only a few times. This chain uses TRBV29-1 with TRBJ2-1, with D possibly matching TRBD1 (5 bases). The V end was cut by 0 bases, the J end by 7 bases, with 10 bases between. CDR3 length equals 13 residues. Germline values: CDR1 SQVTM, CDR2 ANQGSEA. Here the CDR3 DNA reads TGCAGCGTTGAAGACAGCCAGGGAAATGAGCAGTTCTTC. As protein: CSVEDSQGNEQFF.

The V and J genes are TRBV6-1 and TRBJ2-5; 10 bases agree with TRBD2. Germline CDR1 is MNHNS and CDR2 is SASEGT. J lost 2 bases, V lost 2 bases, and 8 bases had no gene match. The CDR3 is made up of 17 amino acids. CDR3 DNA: TGTGCCAGCAGTGAATCTGTAGGAGCGGGGGGGCAAGAGACCCAGTACTTC. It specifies CASSESVGAGGQETQYF.

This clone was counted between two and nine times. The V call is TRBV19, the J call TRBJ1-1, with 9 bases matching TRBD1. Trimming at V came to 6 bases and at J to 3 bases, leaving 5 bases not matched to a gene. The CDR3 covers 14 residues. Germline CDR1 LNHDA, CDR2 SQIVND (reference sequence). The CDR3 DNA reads TGTGCCAGTAGCAAGACAGGGGGGGACACTGAAGCTTTCTTT. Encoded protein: CASSKTGGDTEAFF.

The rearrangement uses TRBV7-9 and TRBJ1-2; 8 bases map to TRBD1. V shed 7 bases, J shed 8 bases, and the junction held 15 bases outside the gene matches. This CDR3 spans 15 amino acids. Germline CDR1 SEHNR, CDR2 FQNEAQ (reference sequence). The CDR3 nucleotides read TGTGCCAGCACCCAAGGGTTGGACAGGGTGGCGGGCTACACCTTC. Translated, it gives CASTQGLDRVAGYTF.

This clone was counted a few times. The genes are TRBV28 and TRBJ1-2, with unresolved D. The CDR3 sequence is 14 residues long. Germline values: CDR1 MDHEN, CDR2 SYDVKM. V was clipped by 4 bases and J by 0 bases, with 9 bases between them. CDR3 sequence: CASSSPPSNYGYTF. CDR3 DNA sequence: TGTGCCAGCAGTTCCCCCCCATCTAACTATGGCTACACCTTC.

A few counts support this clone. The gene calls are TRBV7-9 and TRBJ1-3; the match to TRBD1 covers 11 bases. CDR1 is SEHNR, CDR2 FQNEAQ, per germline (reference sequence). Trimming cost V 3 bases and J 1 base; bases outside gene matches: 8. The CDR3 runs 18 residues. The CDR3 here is CASSLPSRDRGSGNTIYF. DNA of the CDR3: TGTGCCAGCAGCTTGCCCAGCCGGGACAGGGGGTCTGGAAACACCATATATTTT.